A selection of T cell receptor beta chains follows, all from one sample in a study of blood T cells in healthy people across ages. TCRdb recomputed calls from the 5' RACE reads with MiXCR, one row per CDR3 protein. The data show roughly 800,000 distinct CDR3 sequences, 58% seen once. Sequenced material: blood. Source of these receptors: a man aged 25 to 40 in good health. Both conserved end residues are trimmed from each CDR3.

V	J	CDR3
TRBV20-1	TRBJ2-5	SAPPRSEETQY
TRBV5-6	TRBJ1-2	ASSLARDTGYT
TRBV7-3	TRBJ2-7	ASSIGAGDFYEQY
TRBV4-2	TRBJ2-3	ASSQEVGGTDTQY
TRBV11-2	TRBJ2-5	ASTETSNFQY
TRBV7-2	TRBJ2-7	ASSYILGYEQY
TRBV5-1	TRBJ2-7	ASSFTGGGYNEQY
TRBV2	NA	ASSDGPYNEQY
TRBV7-3	TRBJ2-5	ASSSGQAPETQY
TRBV11-2	TRBJ1-2	ASSRFTGTNYGYT
TRBV20-1	TRBJ1-2	SAPRGGGYGYT
TRBV6-2/TRBV6-3	TRBJ1-6	ASSYTSGTGGSPLH
TRBV20-1	TRBJ1-2	SARAGGMGGYT
TRBV11-2	TRBJ2-1	ASSSGASGRGNEQF
TRBV27	TRBJ1-2	ASSLRTDLGGYT
TRBV4-3	TRBJ2-3	ASSQSGREIDTQY
TRBV5-1	TRBJ1-1	ASSSGHGNTEAF
TRBV4-2	TRBJ2-7	ASSQVERGRSEQY
TRBV5-1	TRBJ2-3	ASSQTETPDTQY
TRBV25-1	TRBJ1-2	ASSDFYGYT
TRBV3-1	TRBJ1-2	ASSQRPPDRSVFNYT
TRBV7-6	TRBJ1-2	ASSLLGNGYT
TRBV3-1	TRBJ2-7	ANSHISGTDYYEQY
TRBV7-2	TRBJ2-3	ASSPGRVTDTQY
TRBV28	TRBJ2-7	AIRGAGGYHEQY
TRBV4-3	TRBJ2-1	ASSQDRGRSEQF
TRBV6-2/TRBV6-3	TRBJ1-1	ASSPTQGGVDTEAF
TRBV7-2	NA	ASRAASWYEQY
TRBV28	TRBJ2-7	ASSFGAAGGGYEQY
TRBV6-2/TRBV6-3	TRBJ2-3	ASSQGDLPDTQY